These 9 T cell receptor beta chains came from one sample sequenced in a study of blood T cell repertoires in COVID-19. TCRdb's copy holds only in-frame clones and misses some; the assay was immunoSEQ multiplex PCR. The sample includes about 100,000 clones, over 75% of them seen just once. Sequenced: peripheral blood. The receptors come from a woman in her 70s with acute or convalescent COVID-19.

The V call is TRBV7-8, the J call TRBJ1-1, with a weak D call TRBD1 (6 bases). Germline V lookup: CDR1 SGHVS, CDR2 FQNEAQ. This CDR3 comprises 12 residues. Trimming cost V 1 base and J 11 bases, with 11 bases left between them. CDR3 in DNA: TGTGCCAGCAGCTTAGTTACAGGGATGGCTTTCTTT. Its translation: CASSLVTGMAFF.

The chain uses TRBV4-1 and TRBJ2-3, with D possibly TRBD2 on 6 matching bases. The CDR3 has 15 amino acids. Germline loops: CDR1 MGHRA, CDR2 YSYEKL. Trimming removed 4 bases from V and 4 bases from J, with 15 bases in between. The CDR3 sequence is CASSPGGAGADTQYF. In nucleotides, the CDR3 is TGCGCCAGCAGCCCAGGAGGGGCAGGCGCAGATACGCAGTATTTT.

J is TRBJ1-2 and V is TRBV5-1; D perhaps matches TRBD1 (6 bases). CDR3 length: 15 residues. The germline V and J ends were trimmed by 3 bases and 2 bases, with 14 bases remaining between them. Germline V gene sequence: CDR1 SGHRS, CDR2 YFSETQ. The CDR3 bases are TGCGCCAGCAGCTGGACCTCCACAGGGAACTATGGCTACACCTTC. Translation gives CASSWTSTGNYGYTF.

Written as DNA, the CDR3 is TGTGCCAGCAGCTTAGTTCGGGCTAACTATGGCTACACCTTC. This encodes CASSLVRANYGYTF. The rearrangement joins TRBV5-6 to TRBJ1-2; D unclear. The germline gives CDR1 SGHDT, CDR2 YYEEEE. Trimming took 2 bases from V and 0 from J, leaving 8 bases between them. This CDR3 spans 14 amino acids.

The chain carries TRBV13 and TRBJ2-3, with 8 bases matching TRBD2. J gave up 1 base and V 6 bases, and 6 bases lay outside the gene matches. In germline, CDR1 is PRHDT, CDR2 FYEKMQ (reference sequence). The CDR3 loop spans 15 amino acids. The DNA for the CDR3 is TGTGCCAGCAGTGCTCGTAGCGGGGGCACAGATACGCAGTATTTT. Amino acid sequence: CASSARSGGTDTQYF.

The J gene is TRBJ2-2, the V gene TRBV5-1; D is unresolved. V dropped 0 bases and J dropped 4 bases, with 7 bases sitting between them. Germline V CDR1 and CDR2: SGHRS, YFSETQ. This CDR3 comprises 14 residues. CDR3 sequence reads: CASSLDKPTGELFF. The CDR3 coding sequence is TGCGCCAGCAGCTTGGACAAACCCACCGGGGAGCTGTTTTTT.

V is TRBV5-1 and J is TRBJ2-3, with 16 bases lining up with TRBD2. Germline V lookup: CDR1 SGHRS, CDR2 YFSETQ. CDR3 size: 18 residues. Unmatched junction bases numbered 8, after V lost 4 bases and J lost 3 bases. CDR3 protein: CASSLGTSGRAGTDTQYF. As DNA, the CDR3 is TGCGCCAGCAGCCTGGGGACTAGCGGGAGGGCCGGAACAGATACGCAGTATTTT.

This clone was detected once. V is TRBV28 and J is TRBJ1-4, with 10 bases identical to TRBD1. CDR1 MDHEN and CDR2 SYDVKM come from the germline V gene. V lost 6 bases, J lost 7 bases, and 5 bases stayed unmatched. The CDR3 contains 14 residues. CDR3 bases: TGTGCCAGCAGGCTGACAGGGGGCATTGAAAAACTGTTTTTT. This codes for CASRLTGGIEKLFF.

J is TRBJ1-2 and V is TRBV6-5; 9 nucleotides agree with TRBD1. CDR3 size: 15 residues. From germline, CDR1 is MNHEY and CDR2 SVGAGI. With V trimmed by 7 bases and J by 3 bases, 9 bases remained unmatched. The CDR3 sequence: CASIETGGLDYGYTF. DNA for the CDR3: TGTGCCAGCATCGAAACAGGGGGCCTCGACTATGGCTACACCTTC.